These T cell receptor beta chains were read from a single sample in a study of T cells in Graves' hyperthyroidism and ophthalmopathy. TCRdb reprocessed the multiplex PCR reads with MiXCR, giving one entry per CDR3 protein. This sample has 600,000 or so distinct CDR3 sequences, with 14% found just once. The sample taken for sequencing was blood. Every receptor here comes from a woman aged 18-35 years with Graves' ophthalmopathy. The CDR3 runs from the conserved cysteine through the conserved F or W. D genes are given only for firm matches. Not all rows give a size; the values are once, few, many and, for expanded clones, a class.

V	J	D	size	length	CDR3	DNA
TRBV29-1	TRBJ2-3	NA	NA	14	CSVVPGARTDTQYF	TGCAGCGTTGTCCCAGGGGCTAGGACAGATACGCAGTATTTT
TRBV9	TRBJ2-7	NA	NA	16	CASSVAASSGSYEQYF	TGTGCCAGCAGCGTAGCCGCTAGCTCAGGGTCCTACGAGCAGTACTTC
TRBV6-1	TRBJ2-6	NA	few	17	CASSEARSRNGANVLTF	TGTGCCAGCAGTGAAGCGCGGTCACGCAATGGGGCCAACGTCCTGACTTTC
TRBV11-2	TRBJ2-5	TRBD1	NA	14	CASSPWTGQGTQYF	TGTGCCAGCAGCCCATGGACAGGGCAAGGTACCCAGTACTTC
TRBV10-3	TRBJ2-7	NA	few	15	CAISESDTPSYEQYF	TGTGCCATCAGTGAGTCGGACACACCCTCCTACGAGCAGTACTTC
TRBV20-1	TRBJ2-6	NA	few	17	CSARDPAGLSGANVLTF	TGCAGTGCTAGAGATCCGGCAGGACTATCTGGGGCCAACGTCCTGACTTTC
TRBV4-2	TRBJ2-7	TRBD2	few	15	CASSQAVGGIREQYF	TGTGCCAGCAGCCAAGCTGTGGGGGGGATCCGGGAGCAGTACTTC
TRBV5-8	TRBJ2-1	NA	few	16	CASTTTGTGLGNEQFF	TGTGCCAGCACCACAACAGGGACCGGATTGGGGAATGAGCAGTTCTTC
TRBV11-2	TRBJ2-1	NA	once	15	CASSQGSGRYNEQFF	TGTGCCAGCAGCCAGGGAAGCGGCAGGTACAATGAGCAGTTCTTC
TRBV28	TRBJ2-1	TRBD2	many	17	CASSLRGGLAGENEQFF	TGTGCCAGCAGTTTAAGGGGTGGGCTAGCGGGCGAGAATGAGCAGTTCTTC
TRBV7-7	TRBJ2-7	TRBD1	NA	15	CASSIGTGDWDEQYF	TGTGCTAGCAGCATCGGGACAGGGGATTGGGACGAGCAGTACTTC
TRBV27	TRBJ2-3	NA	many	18	CASRWGGAEYLSTDTQYF	TGTGCCAGCAGATGGGGGGGGGCTGAATATCTTAGCACAGATACGCAGTATTTT
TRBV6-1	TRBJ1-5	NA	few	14	CASRSDSSNQPQHF	TGTGCCAGCAGGTCAGACAGTAGCAATCAGCCCCAGCATTTT
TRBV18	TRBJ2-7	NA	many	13	CASSPPPPYEQYF	TGTGCCAGCTCACCCCCCCCACCCTACGAGCAGTACTTC
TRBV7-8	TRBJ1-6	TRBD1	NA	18	CASSQPQDRASYNSPLHF	TGTGCCAGCAGCCAACCCCAGGACAGGGCCTCCTATAATTCACCCCTCCACTTT
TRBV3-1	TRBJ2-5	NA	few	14	CASSHDGGEETQYF	TGTGCCAGCAGCCACGACGGAGGAGAAGAGACCCAGTACTTC
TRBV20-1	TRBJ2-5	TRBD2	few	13	CSAEAGVGETQYF	TGCAGTGCAGAAGCGGGAGTCGGGGAGACCCAGTACTTC
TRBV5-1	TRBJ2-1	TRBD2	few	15	CASSLAGESVNEQFF	TGCGCCAGCAGCCTAGCGGGAGAATCGGTCAATGAGCAGTTCTTC
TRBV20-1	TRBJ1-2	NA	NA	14	CSVWDLPLSYGYTF	TGCAGTGTTTGGGACCTTCCCCTATCCTATGGCTACACCTTC
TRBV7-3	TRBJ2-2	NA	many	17	CASSLTAGTTNTGELFF	TGTGCCAGCAGCTTAACGGCGGGAACTACGAACACCGGGGAGCTGTTTTTT
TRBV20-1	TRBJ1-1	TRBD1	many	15	CSAREYRGRGFVAFF	TGCAGTGCTAGAGAATACAGGGGGAGGGGGTTCGTTGCTTTCTTT